The clone carrying this TCR beta chain was counted once. Produced via immunoSEQ multiplex PCR; TCRdb's table is partial and in-frame only. This table has 15,000 to 20,000 clones, approximately 84% appearing once. This record comes from a study of somatic mutations in cytotoxic T cells in rheumatoid arthritis. Germline values: CDR1 SGHDN, CDR2 FVKESK. There are 16 residues in the CDR3. V lost 1 base, J lost 0 bases, and 12 bases lay in between. The chain has TRBV14 and TRBJ2-5; possibly TRBD2 for D (5 bases). This receptor was obtained from an adult with rheumatoid arthritis. The sequenced sample was CD8+ T cells sorted from blood. This CDR3 reads CASSQVFGVNQETQYF. CDR3 sequence (DNA): TGTGCCAGCAGCCAAGTTTTCGGGGTGAACCAAGAGACCCAGTACTTC.